The next 21 T cell receptor beta chains were all read from a single sample in a study of regulatory T cells in long-lasting Graves disease. The time point is: persistent/refractory GD, antithyroid drugs over 5 years with positive TRAb. RNA extracted from PBMCs served as the sequencing template. Arm-PCR of CDR3 regions and iRepertoire HTBI primers were used to build TCR beta libraries. TCRdb re-called the multiplex PCR reads with MiXCR, one entry per CDR3 protein. The sample lists 400,000 or so distinct CDR3 sequences, 23% occurring once. Sequencing used peripheral blood mononuclear cells (PBMCs), obtained when the disease was refractory, from a patient treated with antithyroid drugs. These receptors all stem from a female donor with Graves disease.

There are many counts of this clonotype. This sequence joins TRBV3-1 and TRBJ2-5; D is uncertain. Trimming took off 2 bases at V and 5 bases at J, with 6 bases between the two ends. The V gene's germline CDR1 is LGHDT and CDR2 YNNKEL (reference sequence). This CDR3 region has 12 residues. CDR3 nucleotides: TGTGCCAGCAGCCAATGGTGGGAGACCCAGTACTTC. Its protein is CASSQWWETQYF.

This clonotype was recorded at least ten times. The CDR3 sequence: CASRQTLYSNQPQHF. CDR3 DNA sequence: TGTGCCAGCAGGCAGACACTGTATAGCAATCAGCCCCAGCATTTT. This chain links TRBV2 with TRBJ1-5, with D uncertain. The length of the CDR3 is 15 residues. V shed 6 bases and J shed 0 bases, with 12 bases lying between them. From germline, CDR1 is SNHLY and CDR2 FYNNEI.

The chain uses TRBV2 and TRBJ2-7, with 8 bases that match TRBD1. The ends lost 2 bases at V and 5 bases at J; junction bases unmatched: 2. Germline V lookup: CDR1 SNHLY, CDR2 FYNNEI. This CDR3 spans 13 amino acids. CDR3 region: CASSEQGAHEQYF. DNA for the CDR3: TGTGCCAGCAGTGAACAGGGGGCCCACGAGCAGTACTTC. Based on the CDR3 plus reference TRBV2 and TRBJ2-7, the full variable domain is EPEVTQTPSHQVTQMGQEVILRCVPISNHLYFYWYRQILGQKVEFLVSFYNNEISEKSEIFDDQFSVERPDGSNFTLKIRSTKLEDSAMYFCASSEQGAHEQYFGPGTRLTVT.

This clonotype was counted many times. The genes are TRBV20-1 and TRBJ2-7; 7 positions match TRBD1. The CDR3 totals 13 residues. CDR1 and CDR2 (germline): DFQATT, SNEGSKA (reference sequence). The ends lost 0 bases at V and 5 bases at J; junction bases unmatched: 4. CDR3: CSARDEGANEQYF. For the CDR3, the DNA is TGCAGTGCTAGAGATGAGGGGGCGAACGAGCAGTACTTC.

This clonotype has only a few counts. The V gene is TRBV27, the J gene TRBJ2-2; no firm D call. Germline CDR1 is MNHEY and CDR2 is SMNVEV (reference sequence). The germline V and J ends were trimmed by 10 bases and 0 bases, with 9 bases remaining between them. The CDR3 runs to 13 residues. The CDR3 coding sequence is TGTGCCACCTTGGAAGCGAACACCGGGGAGCTGTTTTTT. The encoded protein is CATLEANTGELFF.

The table lists this clonotype with many counts. V is TRBV5-1 and J is TRBJ2-2; D unresolved. The ends were cut back, 0 bases at V and 6 bases at J, with 6 bases in the middle. Germline V gene data show CDR1 as SGHRS and CDR2 as YFSETQ. The CDR3 has 13 amino acids. CDR3 coding DNA: TGCGCCAGCAGCTTGGCGCAGCCCGGGGAGCTGTTTTTT. It is translated as CASSLAQPGELFF.

This chain links TRBV14 with TRBJ2-2; the D is unclear. The CDR3 length is 16 residues. V was clipped by 0 bases and J by 4 bases, with 12 bases between them. Germline lookup yields CDR1 SGHDN and CDR2 FVKESK. CDR3 nucleotide sequence: TGTGCCAGCAGCCAAGAGATACCCCTTCCCACCGGGGAGCTGTTTTTT. It yields the protein CASSQEIPLPTGELFF.

The J gene is TRBJ2-2, the V gene TRBV2; 9 bases fit TRBD1. CDR1 is SNHLY and CDR2 is FYNNEI in the germline V gene. The V gene end was trimmed by 6 bases and the J gene end by 6 bases; junction bases not matched to a gene: 5. The CDR3 sequence is 14 residues long. The chain's CDR3 is CASRPGQGSGELFF. CDR3 sequence (DNA): TGTGCCAGCAGACCGGGACAGGGTTCCGGGGAGCTGTTTTTT.

This clonotype was seen only a few times. The chain employs TRBV9 and TRBJ1-1, with D perhaps TRBD1 (5 bases). Germline lookup yields CDR1 SGDLS and CDR2 YYNGEE. V lost 5 bases and J 0 bases, leaving 14 bases between the germline ends. This CDR3 is built from 15 residues. In DNA form, the CDR3 reads TGTGCCAGCAGTCTAGGCGGGACGATGAACACTGAAGCTTTCTTT. Amino acid sequence: CASSLGGTMNTEAFF.

This clonotype occurred many times. CDR3 sequence reads: CASSPPSSGSRETQYF. The CDR3 coding sequence is TGTGCCAGCTCACCACCGTCTAGCGGGAGTAGGGAGACCCAGTACTTC. This rearrangement joins TRBV18 to TRBJ2-5, with 10 nucleotides matching TRBD2. CDR3 length: 16 amino acids. V trimming: 0 bases; J trimming: 5 bases; junction bases outside the gene matches: 6. CDR1 KGHSH and CDR2 LQKENI come from the germline V gene.

Note on this clonotype: A junction boundary mismatches the germline segment, possibly from a read error. The chain links TRBV20-1 to TRBJ1-5; weak D call: TRBD1 (5 bases). Germline-derived CDR1 and CDR2 are DFQATT and SNEGSKA (reference sequence). The CDR3 has 15 residues. CDR3 DNA: TGCAGTGCTAGCCCTCCCCCGGGGCGGAATCGGCCCCAGCATTTT. This codes for CSASPPPGRNRPQHF.

J is TRBJ2-7 and V is TRBV14, with D hard to call. Germline V gives CDR1 SGHDN, CDR2 FVKESK. V was cut by 2 bases and J by 3 bases, with 8 bases left in between. The CDR3 extends over 13 amino acids. This CDR3 reads CASSQLAYYEQYF. CDR3 DNA: TGTGCCAGCAGCCAACTTGCCTACTACGAGCAGTACTTC.

This clonotype was observed many times. CDR3 in DNA: TGTGCCAGCAGTGAAGCAGACAGCTCCTACGAGCAGTACTTC. Translation: CASSEADSSYEQYF. V and J are TRBV2 and TRBJ2-7, with D tentatively TRBD1 (5 bases). Trimming removed 0 bases from V and 0 bases from J, with 6 bases in between. The CDR3 runs to 14 residues. Germline V gene data show CDR1 as SNHLY and CDR2 as FYNNEI.

Only a few counts were recorded for this clonotype. V gene TRBV19 combines with J gene TRBJ1-5, with TRBD1 as a possible D gene (5 bases). The CDR3 contains 15 residues. The germline V gene has CDR1 LNHDA and CDR2 SQIVND (reference sequence). Trimming took off 3 bases at V and 6 bases at J, with 15 bases between the two ends. CDR3 sequence (DNA): TGTGCCAGTAGTATGGAGCCGGGAACAGGTCAGCCCCAGCATTTT. As protein: CASSMEPGTGQPQHF.

The CDR3 sequence is CASSITGPGYEQYF. CDR3 bases: TGTGCCAGTAGTATAACTGGTCCGGGCTACGAGCAGTACTTC. The chain couples TRBV19 to TRBJ2-7; no definite D call. The germline V and J ends were trimmed by 2 bases and 3 bases, with 11 bases remaining between them. CDR1 is LNHDA and CDR2 is SQIVND in the germline V gene (reference sequence). The CDR3 is 14 residues long.

The chain couples TRBV7-9 to TRBJ2-1, with 7 bases lining up with TRBD1. Per the germline V gene, CDR1 is SEHNR and CDR2 is FQNEAQ (reference sequence). This CDR3 contains 16 residues. J was trimmed by 3 bases and V by 5 bases; bases with no gene match: 10. Here the CDR3 reads CASSGWTGGRYNEQFF. The CDR3 nucleotides are TGTGCCAGCAGCGGTTGGACAGGAGGCCGCTACAATGAGCAGTTCTTC.

This clonotype has a handful of counts. This chain links TRBV28 with TRBJ1-5; weak D call: TRBD1 (6 bases). The CDR3 runs 14 residues. Trimming took off 4 bases at V and 11 bases at J, with 18 bases between the two ends. Germline CDR1 MDHEN, CDR2 SYDVKM. Here the CDR3 reads CASSYLGPRGTQHF. CDR3 DNA: TGTGCCAGCAGTTACCTAGGCCCCAGGGGAACCCAGCATTTT.

The chain recombines TRBV30 with TRBJ2-7; 11 bases line up with TRBD1. Looked up from germline, CDR1 is GTSNPN and CDR2 is SVGIG (reference sequence). With 5 bases clipped from V and 2 bases from J, the junction kept 17 bases outside the gene matches. The CDR3 has 18 amino acids. As DNA, the CDR3 is TGTGCCTGGTCCCCACTGGGGACAGGGGGAAAATACACCTACGAGCAGTACTTC. Translation gives CAWSPLGTGGKYTYEQYF.

This clonotype was seen only a few times. The chain combines TRBV27 with TRBJ1-4, with D possibly matching TRBD1 (5 bases). CDR3 length: 15 residues. Germline CDR1 reads MNHEY; CDR2 reads SMNVEV (reference sequence). Trimming cost V 3 bases and J 4 bases, with 12 bases left between them. For the CDR3, the DNA is TGTGCCAGCAGTTTTGGGGCCCGCGGTAATGAAAAACTGTTTTTT. Residues: CASSFGARGNEKLFF. The full variable domain, rest sourced from reference TRBV27 and TRBJ1-4, is EAQVTQNPRYLITVTGKKLTVTCSQNMNHEYMSWYRQDPGLGLRQIYYSMNVEVTDKGDVPEGYKVSRKEKRNFPLILESPSPNQTSLYFCASSFGARGNEKLFFGSGTQLSVL.

This clonotype was observed a few times. The chain recombines TRBV12-3 or TRBV12-4 with TRBJ2-7, with D perhaps given as TRBD1 or TRBD2 (5 bases each). The CDR3 runs to 14 residues. V lost 3 bases and J lost 5, with 14 bases in between. The CDR3 sequence is CASSFWEQQDEQYF. The CDR3 nucleotides are TGTGCCAGCAGTTTTTGGGAGCAACAGGACGAGCAGTACTTC.

V gene TRBV29-1 combines with J gene TRBJ2-4; possibly TRBD1 or TRBD2 for D (6 bases each). Germline CDR1 and CDR2: SQVTM and ANQGSEA. The CDR3 spans 13 residues. Trimming cost V 7 bases and J 6 bases, with 16 bases left between them. CDR3 in DNA: TGCAGCGCCGAGGATGGGGGGCGAAACATTCAGTACTTC. This gives the protein CSAEDGGRNIQYF.